This TCR beta chain was retrieved from a study of type 1 regulatory T cells. At the level of the study: This in vitro CD4 product, T-allo10, is enriched for Tr1 cells and alloantigen-specific.

The CDR3 consists of 13 residues. The ends were cut back, 0 bases at V and 4 bases at J, with 7 bases in the middle. Germline V gene data show CDR1 as MGHRA and CDR2 as YSYEKL. This clonotype was counted only a few times. The antigen remains undetermined. TCRdb called the reads again in MiXCR, with one record for every CDR3 protein. The table records roughly 68,000 distinct CDR3 sequences, roughly 60% of them present only once. The chain is built from TRBV4-1 and TRBJ2-7, with D uncertain. The sequence derives from a human donor in good health. Sequencing was done on a sample of cultured T cells, either the whole culture or a sorted T cell fraction (not recorded which). Stated subset: Tr1-enriched cell product generated in vitro against host alloantigens. In DNA, the CDR3 is TGCGCCAGCAGCCAAGATTCGGGTTACGAGCAGTACTTC. Protein: CASSQDSGYEQYF.